Following are 22 T cell receptor beta chains from one sample sequenced in a study of blood T cells in healthy people across ages. A second PCR of 7 to 11 cycles used a sample-barcoded 5' primer and a J-beta primer mix. TCRdb re-called the 5' RACE reads with MiXCR, one entry per CDR3 protein. Among hundreds of thousands of distinct CDR3 sequences listed, 27% were seen once. Sequenced: blood. These receptor sequences come from a woman aged 65 to 85 in good health.

The CDR3 protein is CASSQGIGRVNTEAFF. In DNA, the CDR3 is TGTGCCAGCAGCCAGGGGATCGGGCGGGTGAACACTGAAGCTTTCTTT. The chain is built from TRBV3-1 and TRBJ1-1; D not certain. V was pared by 3 bases and J by 0 bases, with 14 bases between. The CDR3 totals 16 residues. Germline assignment: CDR1 LGHDT and CDR2 YNNKEL (reference sequence).

J is TRBJ1-5 and V is TRBV29-1; D is uncertain. Looked up from germline, CDR1 is SQVTM and CDR2 is ANQGSEA. The CDR3 spans 13 residues. V gave up 4 bases and J gave up 2 bases, with 9 bases separating them. In nucleotides, the CDR3 is TGCAGCGTTGCAGGCGGGGGCAATCAGCCCCAGCATTTT. This codes for CSVAGGGNQPQHF.

The gene calls are TRBV5-1 and TRBJ1-1, with D maybe TRBD1 (5 bases). V was pared by 3 bases and J by 9 bases, with 15 bases between. The length of the CDR3 is 13 residues. Germline CDR1 SGHRS, CDR2 YFSETQ. The CDR3 DNA sequence: TGCGCCAGCAGCTCTCCAGACAGACCTAAAGCTTTCTTT. Protein: CASSSPDRPKAFF.

The chain links TRBV29-1 to TRBJ2-5; 8 bases line up with TRBD2. The J call is doubtful: the DNA matches TRBJ2-7 better. Germline CDR1 SQVTM, CDR2 ANQGSEA. CDR3 length: 16 residues. CDR3: CSVGRLAGLGSYEQYF. In nucleotides, the CDR3 is TGCAGCGTTGGCCGGTTAGCGGGATTGGGGTCCTACGAGCAGTACTTC.

The chain couples TRBV12-3 or TRBV12-4 to TRBJ2-7; the D gene is possibly TRBD1 (6 bases). The CDR3 runs 14 residues. Trimming removed 6 bases from V and 0 bases from J, with 12 bases in between. The CDR3 reads CASRRKTGSYEQYF. The CDR3 DNA sequence: TGTGCCAGCAGACGGAAGACAGGCTCCTACGAGCAGTACTTC.

The V call is TRBV7-2, the J call TRBJ2-2; 7 bases line up with TRBD2. This CDR3 comprises 14 residues. Germline CDR1 reads SGHTA; CDR2 reads FQGNSA. The junction had 4 bases not matched to a gene; V was cut back by 4 bases and J by 5 bases. This CDR3 reads CASSWGTMTGELFF. Here the CDR3 DNA reads TGTGCCAGCAGCTGGGGGACTATGACCGGGGAGCTGTTTTTT.

The chain is built from TRBV4-2 and TRBJ2-5; 7 positions match TRBD2. The tail of the sequence fits TRBJ2-1 better, so the J call may be wrong. The CDR3 loop spans 14 amino acids. The germline CDR1 and CDR2 sequences are LGHNA and YNFKEQ. CDR3: CASSQVAGEDEQFF. The CDR3 bases are TGTGCCAGCAGCCAAGTGGCGGGAGAGGATGAGCAGTTCTTC.

This clonotype appeared a few times. Its ends do not fully match the called genes, so a read error is possible. The J gene is TRBJ2-7, the V gene TRBV29-1; D perhaps matches TRBD1 (5 bases). This CDR3 is built from 14 residues. Germline-derived CDR1 and CDR2 are SQVTM and ANQGSEA. This CDR3 is CGVMVADSSYEQYF. Written as DNA, the CDR3 is TGCGGCGTAATGGTGGCCGACAGCTCCTACGAGCAGTACTTC.

The chain employs TRBV29-1 and TRBJ2-5; TRBD2 aligns across 10 bases. The CDR3 sequence is 15 residues long. Germline CDR1 is SQVTM and CDR2 is ANQGSEA. V lost 5 bases and J lost 2; bases outside the gene matches: 8. The CDR3 DNA reads TGCAGCGTTCGAGGACTAGCGGAAAGACAAGAGACCCAGTACTTC. Its protein product is CSVRGLAERQETQYF.

This clonotype has only a few counts. The chain is built from TRBV6-2 or TRBV6-3 and TRBJ2-6; 9 nucleotides agree with TRBD1. CDR1 and CDR2 from the germline V gene are MNHEY and SVGEGT. The CDR3 loop spans 17 amino acids. With V trimmed by 4 bases and J by 0 bases, 4 bases remained unmatched. CDR3 coding DNA: TGTGCCAGCAGTTCCGGGACAGGGAGCTCTGGGGCCAACGTCCTGACTTTC. Translating it yields CASSSGTGSSGANVLTF.

This clonotype appeared a few times. CDR3: CSVVRLAGEQYF. For the CDR3, the DNA is TGCAGCGTTGTGCGGCTAGCGGGGGAGCAGTACTTC. The chain links TRBV29-1 to TRBJ2-7, with TRBD2 matching over 9 bases. The length of the CDR3 is 12 residues. The trim removed 4 bases at V and 7 bases at J, leaving 5 bases unmatched. CDR1 and CDR2 (germline): SQVTM, ANQGSEA.

This clonotype showed up many times. The V call is TRBV6-6, the J call TRBJ2-7; 11 nucleotides agree with TRBD1. Germline-derived CDR1 and CDR2 are MNHNY and SVGAGI (reference sequence). The CDR3 consists of 15 residues. Trimming cost V 5 bases and J 4 bases; bases outside gene matches: 7. The CDR3 is CASSLRGTGGYEQYF. As DNA, the CDR3 is TGTGCCAGCAGTCTCAGGGGGACAGGGGGATACGAGCAGTACTTC.

The chain uses TRBV18 and TRBJ1-4; 10 bases are a match to TRBD1. CDR3 size: 17 residues. Trimming cost V 3 bases and J 8 bases; bases outside gene matches: 12. CDR1 is KGHSH, CDR2 LQKENI, per germline. The CDR3 region has the DNA TGTGCCAGCTCACCGGGACAGGGGCTCCTGGCAGGCGAAAAACTGTTTTTT. Protein sequence: CASSPGQGLLAGEKLFF.

This clonotype has more than one count but fewer than ten. CDR3 nucleotide sequence: TGTGCCAGCAGCTCAGGGGGACTAGCGGACACAGATACGCAGTATTTT. It is translated as CASSSGGLADTDTQYF. The V and J genes are TRBV7-2 and TRBJ2-3; 11 bases match TRBD2. This CDR3 has 16 amino acids. With 4 bases clipped from V and 2 bases from J, the junction kept 5 bases outside the gene matches. From germline, CDR1 is SGHTA and CDR2 FQGNSA.

A remark on this clonotype: A read error may produce the germline difference seen at one junction end. V gene TRBV24-1 combines with J gene TRBJ1-1; D remains ambiguous. CDR1 is KGHDR, CDR2 SFDVKD, per germline. This CDR3 is built from 13 residues. CDR3 sequence: CATRESVNAEAFF. Here the CDR3 DNA reads TGTGCCACCCGAGAATCGGTGAACGCTGAAGCTTTCTTT.

This clonotype was seen a few times. DNA of the CDR3: TGTGCCATCAGTGAGAGGGACGGAGCTAACTATGGCTACACCTTC. Encoded protein: CAISERDGANYGYTF. The V and J genes are TRBV10-3 and TRBJ1-2; the D gene is possibly TRBD1 (5 bases). CDR3 length equals 15 residues. The ends were cut back, 2 bases at V and 0 bases at J, with 10 bases in the middle. Germline lookup yields CDR1 ENHRY and CDR2 SYGVKD.

This clonotype was observed a few times. The rearrangement uses TRBV10-3 and TRBJ2-3; weak D call: TRBD2 (7 bases). CDR3 length: 14 residues. Trimming cost V 11 bases and J 2 bases, with 17 bases left between them. CDR1 is ENHRY and CDR2 is SYGVKD in the germline V gene. In DNA, the CDR3 is TGTGCCTCGAGGGGGGCGGGAGCCACAGATACGCAGTATTTT. It is translated as CASRGAGATDTQYF.

This chain uses TRBV6-1 with TRBJ1-2; TRBD1 agrees at 10 bases. The germline CDR1 and CDR2 sequences are MNHNS and SASEGT. The J segment lost 4 bases and the V segment lost 7 bases, leaving 6 bases of the junction unmatched. The CDR3 has 14 residues. The CDR3 is CASIRDRGVYGYTF. CDR3 bases: TGTGCCAGCATACGGGACAGGGGTGTCTATGGCTACACCTTC.

This CDR3 reads CASSWDRTNEKLFF. As DNA, the CDR3 is TGTGCCAGCAGTTGGGACAGAACTAATGAAAAACTGTTTTTT. V usage is TRBV28 and J usage is TRBJ1-4; 7 bases line up with TRBD1. CDR1 is MDHEN and CDR2 is SYDVKM in the germline V gene. The CDR3 has 14 amino acids. The ends lost 4 bases at V and 1 base at J; junction bases unmatched: 0.

The sample holds a few counts of this clonotype. The CDR3 coding sequence is TGTGCCAGCAGCCAGGGGACAGGGCTGTCCTACAATGAGCAGTTCTTC. Translating it yields CASSQGTGLSYNEQFF. This chain joins TRBV14 and TRBJ2-1, with 9 bases fitting TRBD1. Losses at the gene ends were 3 bases for V and 1 base for J; bases not matched to a gene: 4. This CDR3 is built from 16 residues. Germline assignment: CDR1 SGHDN and CDR2 FVKESK. Based on the CDR3 plus reference TRBV14 and TRBJ2-1, the full variable domain is EAGVTQFPSHSVIEKGQTVTLRCDPISGHDNLYWYRRVMGKEIKFLLHFVKESKQDESGMPNNRFLAERTGGTYSTLKVQPAELEDSGVYFCASSQGTGLSYNEQFFGPGTRLTVL.

V is TRBV14 and J is TRBJ2-7; D uncertain. Germline assignment: CDR1 SGHDN and CDR2 FVKESK. Trimming removed 4 bases at V and 2 bases at J, with 12 bases between. CDR3 length: 14 residues. CDR3 protein: CASSPYGRPYEQYF. CDR3 sequence (DNA): TGTGCCAGCAGCCCGTATGGACGGCCCTACGAGCAGTACTTC.

The chain is built from TRBV7-8 and TRBJ2-4, with TRBD1 matching over 9 bases. The CDR3 runs to 14 residues. CDR1 and CDR2 (germline): SGHVS, FQNEAQ. The V and J ends lost 3 bases and 8 bases, in that order; junction bases with no gene match: 5. The CDR3 here is CASSFTGGSDIQYF. The CDR3 DNA reads as TGTGCCAGCAGCTTCACAGGGGGCTCGGACATTCAGTACTTC.